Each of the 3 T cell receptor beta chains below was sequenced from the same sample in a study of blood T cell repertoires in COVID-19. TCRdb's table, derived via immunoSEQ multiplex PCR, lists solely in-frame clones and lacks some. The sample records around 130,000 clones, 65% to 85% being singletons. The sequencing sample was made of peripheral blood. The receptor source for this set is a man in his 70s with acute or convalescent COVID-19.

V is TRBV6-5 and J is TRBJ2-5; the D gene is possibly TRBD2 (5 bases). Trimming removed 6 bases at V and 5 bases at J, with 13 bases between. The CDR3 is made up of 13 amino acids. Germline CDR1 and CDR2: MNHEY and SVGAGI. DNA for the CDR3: TGTGCCAGCAGACGGGGAATGGTGGAGACCCAGTACTTC. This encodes CASRRGMVETQYF.

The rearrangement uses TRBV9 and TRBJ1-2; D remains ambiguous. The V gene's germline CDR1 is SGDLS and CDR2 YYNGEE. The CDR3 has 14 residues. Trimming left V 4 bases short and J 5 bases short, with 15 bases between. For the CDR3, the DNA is TGTGCCAGCAGCCCAAGAGGTCCGGCTTATGGCTACACCTTC. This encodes CASSPRGPAYGYTF.

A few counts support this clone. CDR3 amino acids: CAISVGGSSYNEQFF. The CDR3 nucleotides read TGTGCCATCAGTGTAGGCGGGAGCTCCTACAATGAGCAGTTCTTC. The gene calls are TRBV10-3 and TRBJ2-1; 7 bases map to TRBD2. V was pared by 4 bases and J by 0 bases, with 3 bases of the junction left unmatched. Germline CDR1 ENHRY, CDR2 SYGVKD. The length of the CDR3 is 15 residues.